Below, 5 T cell receptor beta chains from the same sample are listed, as sequenced in a study of OX40 agonist ivuxolimab in advanced cancers. Libraries came from the immunoSEQ multiplex PCR assay. This is the immuneACCESS table as TCRdb keeps it, with only in-frame sequences that have V and J called. A part of the clones is gone; compared with another copy, unresolved V genes explain less than half, and the rest is unexplained. This sample holds about 33,000 clones; 65% to 75% were observed only once. Jointly, the top ten make up around 12% of the sample. This sample comprised CD4+ or CD8+ T cells sorted from blood, obtained in a trial of the OX40 agonist ivuxolimab. The receptors were sampled from an adult with an advanced solid tumor such as melanoma, head and neck, liver or kidney cancer.

Only a few counts were recorded for this clone. V usage is TRBV5-4 and J usage is TRBJ2-7; 11 bases line up with TRBD1. This CDR3 has 15 residues. V was clipped by 1 base and J by 7 bases; unmatched bases: 7. The germline V gene encodes CDR1 SGHNT and CDR2 YYREEE (reference sequence). The CDR3 sequence: CASSLPGQGVGEQYF. In DNA form, the CDR3 reads TGTGCCAGCAGCTTGCCGGGACAGGGGGTAGGTGAGCAGTACTTC.

The sample holds one count of this clone. The chain couples TRBV27 to TRBJ2-1, with D possibly TRBD1 on 5 matching bases. Trimming removed 5 bases from V and 6 bases from J, with 8 bases in between. CDR3 length: 12 amino acids. CDR1 is MNHEY, CDR2 SMNVEV, per germline (reference sequence). CDR3 region: CASSPDSNEQFF. The DNA for the CDR3 is TGTGCCAGCAGTCCTGACAGCAATGAGCAGTTCTTC.

This clone was picked up a small number of times. The J gene is TRBJ1-5, the V gene TRBV28, with unresolved D. The CDR3 covers 12 residues. Trimming cost V 10 bases and J 6 bases, with 13 bases left between them. Germline lookup yields CDR1 MDHEN and CDR2 SYDVKM. The CDR3 sequence is CATKREIQPQHF. The CDR3 DNA is TGTGCCACCAAGAGGGAGATTCAGCCCCAGCATTTT.

This chain connects TRBV6-6 to TRBJ1-3, with D possibly TRBD1 on 5 matching bases. The germline V gene encodes CDR1 MNHNY and CDR2 SVGAGI (reference sequence). The CDR3 consists of 14 residues. Trimming took 6 bases from V and 7 from J, leaving 16 bases between them. The CDR3 nucleotides read TGTGCCAGCAGCCCCAGGAGGGGAGCGAACACCATATATTTT. This translates into CASSPRRGANTIYF.

This sequence joins TRBV18 and TRBJ1-4; 7 bases are a match to TRBD1. V was pared by 9 bases and J by 7 bases, with 8 bases of the junction left unmatched. This CDR3 spans 13 amino acids. CDR1 and CDR2 from the germline V gene are KGHSH and LQKENI. The DNA for the CDR3 is TGTGCCAGTTCAGGGGGTAAAGCTGAAAAACTGTTTTTT. Its protein is CASSGGKAEKLFF.